The 14 T cell receptor beta chains below were found in one sample sequenced in a study of blood T cell repertoires in COVID-19. Assay used: immunoSEQ multiplex PCR; TCRdb lists only in-frame clones, some missing. The table shows approximately 200,000 clones, with approximately 85% occurring only once. Sequencing was done on a sample of peripheral blood. These receptors all come from a human donor with active or convalescent COVID-19. The donor label of this sample is uncertain.

The chain combines TRBV5-1 with TRBJ2-7, with 11 bases identical to TRBD1. The CDR3 is 14 amino acids. The germline V gene has CDR1 SGHRS and CDR2 YFSETQ. The V gene end was trimmed by 6 bases and the J gene end by 5 bases; junction bases not matched to a gene: 7. CDR3 in amino acids: CASTKWTGGHEQYF. The CDR3 nucleotides read TGCGCCAGCACCAAATGGACAGGGGGCCACGAGCAGTACTTC.

V usage is TRBV7-9 and J usage is TRBJ2-3; tentative D call: TRBD1 (6 bases). This CDR3 has 14 amino acids. Trimming took 0 bases from V and 6 from J, leaving 10 bases between them. In germline, CDR1 is SEHNR, CDR2 FQNEAQ (reference sequence). This CDR3 reads CASSLAGAADTQYF. The CDR3 DNA reads as TGTGCCAGCAGCTTAGCGGGGGCTGCTGATACGCAGTATTTT. The entire variable domain, with the rest obtained from reference TRBV7-9 and TRBJ2-3, is as follows: DTGVSQNPRHKITKRGQNVTFRCDPISEHNRLYWYRQTLGQGPEFLTYFQNEAQLEKSRLLSDRFSAERPKGSFSTLEIQRTEQGDSAMYLCASSLAGAADTQYFGPGTRLTVL.

The chain couples TRBV3-1 (or the pseudogene TRBV3-2) to TRBJ2-5, with TRBD2 matching over 12 bases. CDR3 length: 16 residues. Trimming at V came to 2 bases and at J to 4 bases, leaving 5 bases not matched to a gene. Germline-derived CDR1 and CDR2 are LGHDT and YNNKEL (reference sequence). The CDR3 sequence: CASSQSSGGAVETQYF. The CDR3 DNA reads as TGTGCCAGCAGCCAATCTAGCGGGGGGGCGGTAGAGACCCAGTACTTC.

J is TRBJ2-1 and V is TRBV10-3; possibly TRBD1 for D (5 bases). CDR3 size: 14 residues. CDR1 is ENHRY and CDR2 is SYGVKD in the germline V gene. The V gene lost 11 bases and the J gene lost 6 bases, with 20 bases spanning the gap. CDR3 DNA sequence: TGTGCCTCAGGGATCTCGAACTTATCCAATGAGCAGTTCTTC. It encodes CASGISNLSNEQFF.

This chain links TRBV7-3 with TRBJ2-1, with 12 bases lining up with TRBD2. The CDR3 runs to 16 residues. Germline V gives CDR1 SGHTA, CDR2 FQGTGA. The V gene end was trimmed by 5 bases and the J gene end by 9 bases; junction bases not matched to a gene: 11. CDR3 DNA: TGTGCCAGCAGCCCGTCTAGCGGGGGGGCCTCGGGTGAGCAGTTCTTC. Its translation is CASSPSSGGASGEQFF.

In its sample, this clone was seen once. This chain connects TRBV18 to TRBJ2-5, with 9 bases lining up with TRBD1. The CDR3 loop spans 17 amino acids. CDR1 and CDR2 from the germline V gene are KGHSH and LQKENI. V shed 2 bases, J shed 2 bases, and the junction held 9 bases outside the gene matches. This CDR3 reads CASSPISPTGGQETQYF. As DNA, the CDR3 is TGTGCCAGCTCACCAATAAGCCCGACAGGGGGACAAGAGACCCAGTACTTC.

V and J are TRBV7-9 and TRBJ2-5, with TRBD2 matching 8 bases. The CDR3 covers 15 residues. V shed 0 bases and J 1 base; nucleotides not matched to a gene: 1. Germline CDR1 and CDR2: SEHNR and FQNEAQ (reference sequence). The CDR3 spells CASSLASGAQETQYF. The CDR3 bases are TGTGCCAGCAGCTTAGCTAGCGGGGCCCAAGAGACCCAGTACTTC.

This clone was seen just once. This chain connects TRBV7-2 to TRBJ2-1; D gene uncertain. From germline, CDR1 is SGHTA and CDR2 FQGNSA. The CDR3 runs to 12 residues. V was cut by 1 base and J by 8 bases, with 6 bases left in between. The CDR3 is CASSLGADEQFF. The DNA for the CDR3 is TGTGCCAGCAGCTTAGGAGCCGATGAGCAGTTCTTC.

The chain employs TRBV30 and TRBJ2-3, with 7 bases identical to TRBD1. The CDR3 sequence is 14 residues long. After removal of 5 bases from V and 2 bases from J, the junction contained 7 bases not matched to a gene. Germline CDR1 is GTSNPN and CDR2 is SVGIG (reference sequence). CDR3 protein: CAWAWDSLTDTQYF. The CDR3 DNA is TGTGCCTGGGCCTGGGACAGCCTCACAGATACGCAGTATTTT.

Only one count was recorded for this clone. The chain carries TRBV3-1 (or the pseudogene TRBV3-2) and TRBJ2-5; 11 positions agree with TRBD2. The CDR3 runs 19 residues. The junction had 19 bases not matched to a gene; V was cut back by 6 bases and J by 4 bases. The germline V gene has CDR1 LGHDT and CDR2 YNNKEL (reference sequence). Written as DNA, the CDR3 is TGTGCCAGCAGAAAACTAGCGGGAGCCCAAAACGGAAAGGGAGAGACCCAGTACTTC. Amino acid sequence: CASRKLAGAQNGKGETQYF.

V and J are TRBV7-9 and TRBJ2-7; 8 bases match TRBD1. CDR1 and CDR2 (germline): SEHNR, FQNEAQ (reference sequence). V gave up 6 bases and J gave up 6 bases; unmatched junction bases: 7. CDR3 length: 13 amino acids. The CDR3 protein is CASSYQGASEQYF. CDR3 bases: TGTGCCAGCAGTTATCAGGGGGCAAGCGAGCAGTACTTC.

The rearrangement uses TRBV4-2 and TRBJ2-7, with D maybe TRBD2 (5 bases). The CDR3 covers 18 residues. V lost 0 bases and J 0 bases, leaving 18 bases between the germline ends. Germline V gene lookup returns CDR1 LGHNA and CDR2 YNFKEQ. CDR3 sequence: CASSQDYGDSRGSYEQYF. DNA for the CDR3: TGTGCCAGCAGCCAAGATTATGGCGACTCCCGGGGCTCCTACGAGCAGTACTTC.

The V call is TRBV6-9, the J call TRBJ2-1; TRBD2 matches 8 bases. Germline V gives CDR1 MNHGY, CDR2 SVAAGI. The CDR3 extends over 14 amino acids. V gave up 4 bases and J gave up 6 bases; unmatched junction bases: 5. The DNA of the CDR3 is TGTGCCAGCAGTTTCACTAGCGGAGGCAATGAGCAGTTCTTC. Translated, it gives CASSFTSGGNEQFF.

This rearrangement joins TRBV6-2 or TRBV6-3 to TRBJ1-5; D is ambiguous. This CDR3 comprises 17 residues. Trimming pared 2 bases from V and 2 bases from J, leaving 16 bases between. Germline values: CDR1 MNHEY, CDR2 SVGEGT. DNA for the CDR3: TGTGCCAGCAGTTACCGCCCGAGGAATTGGCGCAATCAGCCCCAGCATTTT. Amino acids: CASSYRPRNWRNQPQHF.